Below are 13 T cell receptor beta chains sequenced from a single sample in a study of beta chain features in type 1 diabetes. Study results and caveats: Moderately but significantly shorter TCRB CDR3s were found in Type 1 diabetes patients in all four CD4+ subsets.

Their cognate antigens are unknown. As every portion of the isolated RNA was reverse transcribed, the sequencing read expressed TCRB transcripts. Using immunoSEQ multiplex PCR, the repertoire was profiled, and TCRdb retains in-frame clones only, with some absent. The sample contains 150,000 to 200,000 clones, 9% to 10% of which appear only once. The material sequenced was central memory CD4+ T cells from blood. Receptor source: a young woman with type 1 diabetes.

The V call is TRBV18, the J call TRBJ2-1, with a possible D match to TRBD1 (5 bases). The V and J ends lost 2 bases and 5 bases respectively, with 7 bases between them. CDR3 size: 13 residues. The germline CDR1 and CDR2 sequences are KGHSH and LQKENI. DNA for the CDR3: TGTGCCAGCTCACCAAGCAGGGACAATGAGCAGTTCTTC. Encoded protein: CASSPSRDNEQFF.

This clone showed up just a few times. The chain joins TRBV7-3 to TRBJ2-1; D call uncertain. Trimming pared 1 base from V and 4 bases from J, leaving 5 bases between. The CDR3 consists of 13 residues. The germline gives CDR1 SGHTA, CDR2 FQGTGA. The CDR3 loop is CASSLNSYNEQFF. Written as DNA, the CDR3 is TGTGCCAGCAGCTTAAACAGTTACAATGAGCAGTTCTTC.

V and J are TRBV18 and TRBJ1-5; TRBD1 might be the D (6 bases). Trimming shortened V by 3 bases and J by 1 base, and 19 bases separated the two germline ends. This CDR3 spans 18 amino acids. Per the germline V gene, CDR1 is KGHSH and CDR2 is LQKENI. In nucleotides, the CDR3 is TGTGCCAGCTCACCCTCGACCGCAATAGGGGGAAGCAATCAGCCCCAGCATTTT. Protein product: CASSPSTAIGGSNQPQHF.

This clone was detected only once. The rearrangement links TRBV19 to TRBJ2-4, with a weak D call TRBD2 (5 bases). CDR1 and CDR2 (germline): LNHDA, SQIVND (reference sequence). V lost 3 bases, J lost 11 bases, and 11 bases lay in between. The CDR3 sequence is 12 residues long. The CDR3 DNA follows: TGTGCCAGTAGTATTAGAGGGAGTTTTCAGTACTTC. Amino acid sequence: CASSIRGSFQYF.

V usage is TRBV7-3 and J usage is TRBJ2-1, with D possibly TRBD2 on 6 matching bases. CDR1 is SGHTA, CDR2 FQGTGA, per germline. V lost 2 bases and J lost 3, with 8 bases in between. CDR3 length equals 14 residues. Here the CDR3 reads CASSLAGFYNEQFF. The CDR3 bases are TGTGCCAGCAGCTTAGCGGGATTCTACAATGAGCAGTTCTTC.

The chain couples TRBV21-1 to TRBJ1-2; whether TRBD1, the table's D call, matches the DNA was not checked. TRBV21-1 is reported as a pseudogene. The CDR3 is 16 amino acids. DNA of the CDR3: TGTGCCAGCGCCCTCAAAGGGACAGAGACAAACTATGGCTACACCTTC. This sequence encodes CASALKGTETNYGYTF.

Only a few counts were recorded for this clone. The chain's CDR3 is CASSLVGSRQRTYNEQFF. DNA of the CDR3: TGTGCCAGCAGCTTAGTAGGGTCCAGACAGAGAACCTACAATGAGCAGTTCTTC. The V gene is TRBV11-1, the J gene TRBJ2-1; D possibly corresponds to TRBD1 (5 bases). The V gene's germline CDR1 is SGHAT and CDR2 FQDESV (reference sequence). The length of the CDR3 is 18 residues. With 1 base removed from V and 2 bases from J, the gap between germline ends came to 18 bases.

The DNA for the CDR3 is TGTGCCAGCAGCCGGGGATCCGAAGAGACCCAGTACTTC. This translates into CASSRGSEETQYF. This chain links TRBV7-2 with TRBJ2-5, with a possible D match to TRBD2 (5 bases). Trimming took off 5 bases at V and 3 bases at J, with 10 bases between the two ends. In germline, CDR1 is SGHTA, CDR2 FQGNSA. The CDR3 has 13 amino acids.

This sequence joins TRBV4-1 and TRBJ2-7; possibly TRBD1 for D (6 bases). V lost 1 base and J lost 3, with 19 bases in between. CDR3 length equals 17 residues. From germline, CDR1 is MGHRA and CDR2 YSYEKL. Here the CDR3 reads CASSQGLIGGRLYEQYF. CDR3 DNA: TGCGCCAGCAGCCAAGGACTGATTGGGGGCCGACTCTACGAGCAGTACTTC.

This clone showed up just a few times. The rearrangement joins TRBV12-5 to TRBJ2-7; 9 nucleotides match TRBD2. The CDR3 spans 17 residues. CDR1 LGHNT and CDR2 FRNRAP come from the germline V gene. V shed 0 bases, J shed 4 bases, and the junction held 10 bases outside the gene matches. The CDR3, as DNA: TGTGCTAGTGGTTTGGTAGGGGAGCGGACTAGCGCGTACGAGCAGTACTTC. Translated: CASGLVGERTSAYEQYF.

This clone was picked up a small number of times. The chain carries TRBV2 and TRBJ2-5; 8 bases are shared with TRBD2. Germline V lookup: CDR1 SNHLY, CDR2 FYNNEI. The CDR3 is made up of 15 amino acids. V gave up 0 bases and J gave up 5 bases; unmatched junction bases: 5. CDR3 loop: CASSEALAGGETQYF. CDR3 nucleotide sequence: TGTGCCAGCAGTGAAGCGCTAGCGGGTGGGGAGACCCAGTACTTC.

This clone was observed a handful of times. V gene TRBV30 combines with J gene TRBJ2-3; 13 bases are shared with TRBD2. The length of the CDR3 is 15 residues. CDR1 and CDR2 from the germline V gene are GTSNPN and SVGIG (reference sequence). V dropped 8 bases and J dropped 0; count of bases not matched to a gene: 5. The CDR3: CAGTSGVGSTDTQYF. The CDR3 region has the DNA TGTGCCGGGACTAGCGGGGTGGGTAGCACAGATACGCAGTATTTT.

The V call is TRBV6-1, the J call TRBJ1-1; D is undetermined. This CDR3 contains 13 residues. Trimming left V 5 bases short and J 7 bases short, with 14 bases between. The germline V gene encodes CDR1 MNHNS and CDR2 SASEGT. For the CDR3, the DNA is TGTGCCAGCAGTTCACCAACTGCGGTTGAAGCTTTCTTT. This encodes CASSSPTAVEAFF.